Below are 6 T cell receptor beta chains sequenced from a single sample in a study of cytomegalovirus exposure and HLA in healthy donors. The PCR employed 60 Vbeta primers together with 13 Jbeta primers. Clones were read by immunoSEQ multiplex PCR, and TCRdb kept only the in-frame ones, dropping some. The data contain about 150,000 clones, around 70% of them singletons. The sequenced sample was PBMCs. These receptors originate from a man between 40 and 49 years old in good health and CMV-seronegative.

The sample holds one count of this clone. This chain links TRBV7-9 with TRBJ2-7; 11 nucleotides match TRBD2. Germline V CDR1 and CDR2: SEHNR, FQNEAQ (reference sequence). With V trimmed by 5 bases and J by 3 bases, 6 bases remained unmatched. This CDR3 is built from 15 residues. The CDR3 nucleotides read TGTGCCAGCAGCGCAGAGGGACTAGCGGACTACGAGCAGTACTTC. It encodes CASSAEGLADYEQYF.

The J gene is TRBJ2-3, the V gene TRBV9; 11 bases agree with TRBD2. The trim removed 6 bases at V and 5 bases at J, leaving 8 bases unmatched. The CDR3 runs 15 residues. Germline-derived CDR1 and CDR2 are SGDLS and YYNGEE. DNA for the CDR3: TGTGCCAGCACGACTAGCGGGATGGAGGGAGATACGCAGTATTTT. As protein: CASTTSGMEGDTQYF.

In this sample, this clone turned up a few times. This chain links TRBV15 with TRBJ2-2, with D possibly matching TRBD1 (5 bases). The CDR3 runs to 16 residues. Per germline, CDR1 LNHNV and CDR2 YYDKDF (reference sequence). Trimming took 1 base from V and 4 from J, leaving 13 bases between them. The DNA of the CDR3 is TGTGCCACCAGCAGAGGGGTACAGGTGGCCACCGGGGAGCTGTTTTTT. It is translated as CATSRGVQVATGELFF. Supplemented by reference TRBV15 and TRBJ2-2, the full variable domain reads DAMVIQNPRYQVTQFGKPVTLSCSQTLNHNVMYWYQQKSSQAPKLLFHYYDKDFNNEADTPDNFQSRRPNTSFCFLDIRSPGLGDTAMYLCATSRGVQVATGELFFGEGSRLTVL.

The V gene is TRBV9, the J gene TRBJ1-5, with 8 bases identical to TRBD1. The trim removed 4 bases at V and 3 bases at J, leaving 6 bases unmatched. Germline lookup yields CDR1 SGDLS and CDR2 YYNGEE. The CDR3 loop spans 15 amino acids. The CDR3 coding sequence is TGTGCCAGCAGCCCAGAGGACAGGGCCAATCAGCCCCAGCATTTT. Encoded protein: CASSPEDRANQPQHF.

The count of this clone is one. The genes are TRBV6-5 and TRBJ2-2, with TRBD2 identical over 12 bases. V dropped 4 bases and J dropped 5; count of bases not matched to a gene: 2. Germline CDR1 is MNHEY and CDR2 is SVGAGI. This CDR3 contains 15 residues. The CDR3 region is CASSSGLAGTGELFF. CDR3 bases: TGTGCCAGCAGTTCCGGACTAGCGGGAACCGGGGAGCTGTTTTTT.

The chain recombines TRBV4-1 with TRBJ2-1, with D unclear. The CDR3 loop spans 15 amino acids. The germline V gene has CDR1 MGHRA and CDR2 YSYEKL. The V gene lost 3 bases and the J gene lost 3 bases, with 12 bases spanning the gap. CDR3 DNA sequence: TGCGCCAGCAGCCAGAGGCTAGTTTTCTACAATGAGCAGTTCTTC. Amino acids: CASSQRLVFYNEQFF.